What follows are 8 T cell receptor beta chains derived from one specimen sequenced in a study of beta chain features in type 1 diabetes. All of the isolated RNA was reverse transcribed, so expressed TCRB transcripts were sequenced. The assay was immunoSEQ multiplex PCR, and TCRdb's table has in-frame clones only and misses some. This table has under 950,000 clones, 17% appearing once. The sequenced sample consisted of naive CD4+ T cells from blood. All receptors come from a woman between 18 and 30 years old in good health.

This clone was detected only a few times. V usage is TRBV4-2 and J usage is TRBJ2-7; D is possibly TRBD1 or TRBD2 (5 bases each). Germline CDR1 LGHNA, CDR2 YNFKEQ. Between the trimmed V and J ends, which lost 3 bases and 2 bases, there was a span of 17 bases. The CDR3 runs to 16 residues. DNA for the CDR3: TGTGCCAGCAGCCAGTTGGAGAGGGGATTGGCCTACGAGCAGTACTTC. It translates to CASSQLERGLAYEQYF.

Only a few counts were recorded for this clone. The chain is built from TRBV7-2 and TRBJ2-1, with 11 bases lining up with TRBD2. J lost 8 bases, V lost 4 bases, and 7 bases had no gene match. Germline V gives CDR1 SGHTA, CDR2 FQGNSA. There are 15 residues in the CDR3. The chain's CDR3 is CASSYSGRALDEQFF. The CDR3 DNA reads TGTGCCAGCAGCTATAGCGGGAGGGCATTGGATGAGCAGTTCTTC. Filled out from reference TRBV7-2 and TRBJ2-1, the complete variable domain reads GAGVSQSPSNKVTEKGKDVELRCDPISGHTALYWYRQSLGQGLEFLIYFQGNSAPDKSGLPSDRFSAERTGGSVSTLTIQRTQQEDSAVYLCASSYSGRALDEQFFGPGTRLTVL.

This chain uses TRBV28 with TRBJ2-1, with 11 bases fitting TRBD2. J lost 7 bases, V lost 6 bases, and 11 bases had no gene match. This CDR3 is built from 16 residues. Germline V gene sequence: CDR1 MDHEN, CDR2 SYDVKM. CDR3 loop: CASRTLAASGGNEQFF. Written as DNA, the CDR3 is TGTGCCAGCAGAACCCTGGCGGCTAGCGGGGGGAATGAGCAGTTCTTC.

V and J are TRBV2 and TRBJ2-5; D ambiguous. The V gene lost 8 bases and the J gene lost 2 bases, with 12 bases spanning the gap. The germline V gene has CDR1 SNHLY and CDR2 FYNNEI. The CDR3 spans 13 residues. CDR3 bases: TGTGCCAGCGTCTCGGACCGACAAGAGACCCAGTACTTC. Translation gives CASVSDRQETQYF.

This clone was seen more than once but under ten times. Within the sample, other DNA sequences also encode this same CDR3. V is TRBV18 and J is TRBJ1-5; the match to TRBD1 covers 7 bases. The junction had 1 base not matched to a gene; V was cut back by 3 bases and J by 2 bases. This CDR3 is 14 amino acids long. CDR1 and CDR2 from the germline V gene are KGHSH and LQKENI. DNA for the CDR3: TGTGCCAGCTCACCCGGACAGGGCAATCAGCCCCAGCATTTT. Translation: CASSPGQGNQPQHF.

This clone has only a few counts. V usage is TRBV27 and J usage is TRBJ2-7; D may be TRBD2 (5 bases). The V and J ends lost 6 bases and 1 base respectively, with 19 bases between them. Germline-derived CDR1 and CDR2 are MNHEY and SMNVEV (reference sequence). The CDR3 totals 16 residues. The CDR3 nucleotides are TGTGCCAGCAGGGCCGGAGTTAGCGCCGGTTCCTACGAGCAGTACTTC. This sequence encodes CASRAGVSAGSYEQYF.

This clone has more than one count but fewer than ten. This CDR3 is CSVERIAKNIQYF. CDR3 bases: TGCAGCGTTGAACGGATAGCCAAAAACATTCAGTACTTC. V and J are TRBV29-1 and TRBJ2-4, with no clear D. Trimming left V 2 bases short and J 0 bases short, with 5 bases between. The CDR3 has 13 amino acids. Germline V lookup: CDR1 SQVTM, CDR2 ANQGSEA.

The V call is TRBV7-9, the J call TRBJ2-1; TRBD2 matches 9 bases. CDR1 and CDR2 from the germline V gene are SEHNR and FQNEAQ (reference sequence). The CDR3 totals 15 residues. V shed 5 bases and J 4 bases; nucleotides not matched to a gene: 6. CDR3 nucleotide sequence: TGTGCCAGCAGCACCGGGACTAGCCTTTACAATGAGCAGTTCTTC. Protein product: CASSTGTSLYNEQFF.